Listed below are T cell receptor beta chains from one sample, sequenced in a study of CXCR3-negative and CXCR3-positive naive CD8 T cells. For each CDR3 protein, TCRdb gives one entry from its re-call of the 5' RACE reads, without DNA. The clone table shows 56,000 or so distinct CDR3 sequences, with the ten largest holding roughly 20%. The sample taken for sequencing was memory CD8+ T cells from blood. These receptor sequences come from a human donor in good health. Some clones in this sample may be carry-over from other donors' samples. CDR3s include the opening cysteine and the closing phenylalanine or tryptophan. Not every row has a clone size; where given, it reads once, few, many or a size class.

>TRBV7-9|TRBJ2-5|NA
CASSPSIAEAGETQYF
>TRBV5-1|TRBJ2-7|NA
CASSLVGTTYEQYF
>TRBV2|TRBJ2-7|NA
CASSRSGDSIF
>TRBV7-2|TRBJ2-7|NA
CASSLDTSPYEQYF
>TRBV9|TRBJ1-1|NA
CASSGGAGTEAFF
>TRBV6-6|TRBJ1-2|NA
CATRYVGPNDGYTF
>TRBV28|TRBJ2-7|NA
CASRSGTVPYEQYF
>TRBV29-1|TRBJ2-1|NA
CSVEGFQGRTYNEQFF
>TRBV14|TRBJ2-7|NA
CASSQEDEIYEQYF
>TRBV4-2|TRBJ2-2|NA
CASSHQEGGFTGELFF
>TRBV28|TRBJ2-3|NA
CASKRSEITDTQYF
>TRBV29-1|TRBJ1-2|NA
CSVEDGAYGYTF
>TRBV5-1|TRBJ2-1|NA
CASSLAAGGPGNEQFF
>TRBV6-6|TRBJ2-1|NA
CASSATGFNEQFF
>TRBV12-3/TRBV12-4|TRBJ2-5|NA
CASSPPLETQYF
>TRBV6-2/TRBV6-3|TRBJ1-1|NA
CASTWTGLNTEAFF
>TRBV28|TRBJ1-2|NA
CASSQDRGFHGYTF
>TRBV29-1|TRBJ2-1|NA
CSVTSGMVDEQFF
>TRBV27|TRBJ2-1|NA
CASSFPPLGTNYNEQFF
>TRBV28|TRBJ2-2|NA
CASSFPTGNTGELFF
>TRBV5-4|TRBJ2-1|NA
CASHPRDRAYNEQFF
>TRBV2|TRBJ2-1|NA
CASTVGTGNNEQFF
>TRBV14|TRBJ2-1|NA
CASSQREGLNEQFF
>TRBV30|TRBJ2-7|NA
CAWSVVQNEQYF
>TRBV4-2|TRBJ1-5|large
CASSQEHEAYQPQHF
>TRBV6-5|TRBJ1-1|NA
CASSQGASEAFF
>TRBV28|TRBJ2-7|NA
CASSLVVGTAAYEQYF
>TRBV25-1|TRBJ2-5|NA
CASIKAETQYF
>TRBV2|TRBJ2-7|NA
CASRPSGGGYEQYF
>TRBV7-6|TRBJ2-7|NA
CASSSGLYEQYF
>TRBV12-3/TRBV12-4|TRBJ2-7|NA
CASSPPTGTYHEQYF
>TRBV10-3|TRBJ2-1|NA
CAISEAGTGGIYNEQFF